This TCR beta chain emerged from a study of T-cell reconstitution after alpha-beta-depleted transplantation in children. The V end was cut by 11 bases, the J end by 7 bases, with 25 bases between. CDR1 is LGHDT and CDR2 is YNNKEL in the germline V gene (reference sequence). This CDR3 contains 15 residues. Preparation of the TCRbeta library used unique molecular identifiers. TCRdb re-called the PCR reads through MiXCR, storing one row per CDR3 protein. This sample has 250,000 to 300,000 distinct CDR3 sequences, with approximately 9.6% found just once. This chain links TRBV3-1 with TRBJ2-3; D possibly corresponds to TRBD1 (6 bases). The sample in question was PBMCs from the stem cell graft donor, obtained from the stem cell graft. The TCR was taken from a human donor who donated a stem cell graft to a child with SCID. The CDR3 region has the DNA TGTGCCTCCTCCAAGCAGGTCACAGGGACACATACGCAGTATTTT. Its translation is CASSKQVTGTHTQYF.